This T cell receptor beta chain originates from a study of neoadjuvant anti-PD-1 for oral cavity cancer. As to this clone: Its antigen is not identified.

Germline loops: CDR1 SGHNT, CDR2 YYREEE (reference sequence). This CDR3 contains 15 residues. J gave up 5 bases and V 2 bases, and 3 bases lay outside the gene matches. The table came from immunoSEQ multiplex PCR; TCRdb's copy has only in-frame clones and leaves some out. The table records 70,000 to 95,000 clones, 84% of them present only once. General observations from the study: Higher pretreatment blood Treg/Th17 ratios correlated with higher pretreatment blood and lower post-treatment tumor TCRbeta clonality. TCR analyses covered only a few patients per response group.

The sequenced sample was PBMCs, obtained before nivolumab (anti-PD-1) treatment. This TCR came from a person between 40 and 85 years old with oral cavity squamous cell carcinoma. The V and J genes are TRBV5-4 and TRBJ2-2; 10 bases align to TRBD2. As DNA, the CDR3 is TGTGCCAGCAGCTTTGGACTAGCGGTTACCGGGGAGCTGTTTTTT. It is translated as CASSFGLAVTGELFF.